The table lists the clone carrying this T cell receptor beta chain with a few counts. This entry belongs to a study of blood T cell repertoires in COVID-19. Study background: Sample material is recorded as cDNA or gDNA derived from T cells, B-cell-depleted T cells, or PBMCs.

Which cohort a participant joined came from the clinical history participants gave. A COVID-19 case had been met by exposed participants during the 2 weeks before study entry. Libraries were prepared by immunoSEQ multiplex PCR; TCRdb keeps only in-frame clonotypes and omits some of them. This table holds a few hundred thousand clones, roughly 81% found once. This sequence was found in a woman aged 45-65 years who had been exposed to COVID-19. Sequenced: PBMCs or T cells enriched from blood (not recorded which).

DNA of the CDR3: TGTGCCAGCAGCTTCGGACAGGGGTCTGAAGCTTTCTTT. As protein: CASSFGQGSEAFF. J is TRBJ1-1 and V is TRBV5-6; 9 bases agree with TRBD1. This CDR3 is built from 13 residues. Germline V gives CDR1 SGHDT, CDR2 YYEEEE. Losses at the gene ends were 2 bases for V and 6 bases for J; bases not matched to a gene: 2.